Listed below are T cell receptor beta chains from one sample, sequenced in a study of CD8 T cells in ankylosing spondylitis. TCRdb analysed the 5' RACE reads with MiXCR anew, one entry per CDR3 protein. The repertoire consists of roughly 69,000 distinct CDR3 sequences, with roughly 5.2% occurring once and the leading ten covering around 2.2%. Specimen: blood, either unsorted or a sorted T cell fraction (not recorded which). The receptors come from a male donor with ankylosing spondylitis or in good health (not recorded which). The CDR3 runs from the conserved cysteine through the conserved F or W. The order of the fields is clone size, J gene, V gene, CDR3 protein. Size is stated for part of the rows, as once, few or many counts, or as a class when the clone is expanded.

clone size: few
J gene: TRBJ2-2
V gene: TRBV2
CDR3 protein: CASSLAGTGHTGELFF

clone size: many
J gene: TRBJ1-5
V gene: TRBV7-2
CDR3 protein: CASSPDDLQPQHF

clone size: many
J gene: TRBJ2-5
V gene: TRBV18
CDR3 protein: CASSTNRRETQYF

clone size: many
J gene: TRBJ1-1
V gene: TRBV12-3/TRBV12-4
CDR3 protein: CASSLTGVRAFF

clone size: many
J gene: TRBJ1-2
V gene: TRBV3-1
CDR3 protein: CASSQVMRGHGYTF

clone size: many
J gene: TRBJ2-7
V gene: TRBV7-2
CDR3 protein: CASSPSAGNYEQYF

clone size: few
J gene: TRBJ1-1
V gene: TRBV7-2
CDR3 protein: CASSLLTLPMNTEAFF

clone size: many
J gene: TRBJ2-3
V gene: TRBV12-5
CDR3 protein: CASGLGDSTDTQYF

clone size: once
J gene: TRBJ2-1
V gene: TRBV11-1
CDR3 protein: CASSFGGGLGNEQFF

clone size: many
J gene: TRBJ2-7
V gene: TRBV10-3
CDR3 protein: CAISESGQGNEQYF

clone size: many
J gene: TRBJ1-2
V gene: TRBV20-1
CDR3 protein: CSAIVGYTF

clone size: many
J gene: TRBJ2-1
V gene: TRBV28
CDR3 protein: CASSLMSSYNEQFF

clone size: many
J gene: TRBJ1-5
V gene: TRBV28
CDR3 protein: CASGLSNQPQHF

clone size: many
J gene: TRBJ1-2
V gene: TRBV20-1
CDR3 protein: CSAKKSGYYGYTF

clone size: many
J gene: TRBJ1-2
V gene: TRBV11-2
CDR3 protein: CASSQGWENGYTF

clone size: many
J gene: TRBJ1-5
V gene: TRBV27
CDR3 protein: CASHPWPAGGDQPQHF

clone size: many
J gene: TRBJ1-5
V gene: TRBV15
CDR3 protein: CATSRGTANQPQHF

clone size: many
J gene: TRBJ1-4
V gene: TRBV29-1
CDR3 protein: CSVGEGQNEKLFF

clone size: .
J gene: TRBJ2-7
V gene: TRBV15
CDR3 protein: CATSGPGQGRYEQYF

clone size: many
J gene: TRBJ2-1
V gene: TRBV29-1
CDR3 protein: CSVETGGASEQFF

clone size: few
J gene: TRBJ2-1
V gene: TRBV28
CDR3 protein: CASSQVDKARNEQFF

clone size: many
J gene: TRBJ2-3
V gene: TRBV5-1
CDR3 protein: CASRRTSTDTQYF

clone size: many
J gene: TRBJ2-7
V gene: TRBV7-8
CDR3 protein: CASSWGQGSSYEQYF

clone size: many
J gene: TRBJ1-1
V gene: TRBV20-1
CDR3 protein: CSARLPGRLNTEAFF

clone size: many
J gene: TRBJ2-1
V gene: TRBV7-8
CDR3 protein: CASSLNRVRSYNEQFF

clone size: many
J gene: TRBJ2-2
V gene: TRBV19
CDR3 protein: CASRTETTGELFF

clone size: many
J gene: TRBJ1-3
V gene: TRBV7-2
CDR3 protein: CASSLDGSSGNTIYF

clone size: .
J gene: TRBJ1-5
V gene: TRBV4-1
CDR3 protein: CASSPTGQGSKHQHF

clone size: many
J gene: TRBJ2-2
V gene: TRBV7-6
CDR3 protein: CASGLNTGELFF

clone size: many
J gene: TRBJ1-1
V gene: TRBV5-1
CDR3 protein: CASSADSDSSRTEAFF

clone size: many
J gene: TRBJ2-3
V gene: TRBV20-1
CDR3 protein: CSAATSSGLTDTQYF

clone size: many
J gene: TRBJ2-7
V gene: TRBV6-2/TRBV6-3
CDR3 protein: CASSPSGGPGEQYF

clone size: many
J gene: TRBJ2-7
V gene: TRBV29-1
CDR3 protein: CSVEPRWPYEQYF

clone size: many
J gene: TRBJ2-2
V gene: TRBV20-1
CDR3 protein: CSARPTQGTGELFF

clone size: many
J gene: TRBJ2-5
V gene: TRBV5-4
CDR3 protein: CASSLPGETQYF

clone size: many
J gene: TRBJ2-5
V gene: TRBV4-3
CDR3 protein: CASSQGLAGTETQYF

clone size: .
J gene: TRBJ2-1
V gene: TRBV6-1
CDR3 protein: CASSASGGLPLRQFF

clone size: many
J gene: TRBJ2-5
V gene: TRBV4-2
CDR3 protein: CASSRGLAGQETQYF

clone size: many
J gene: TRBJ1-5
V gene: TRBV12-3/TRBV12-4
CDR3 protein: CASRVGGSERAQHF

clone size: many
J gene: TRBJ2-1
V gene: TRBV20-1
CDR3 protein: CSDTGTGVYNEQFF

clone size: many
J gene: TRBJ2-7
V gene: TRBV29-1
CDR3 protein: CSVASDRYYEQYF

clone size: many
J gene: TRBJ1-1
V gene: TRBV5-1
CDR3 protein: CASSPGDLNTEAFF

clone size: many
J gene: TRBJ2-3
V gene: TRBV20-1
CDR3 protein: CSANGRRSTDTQYF

clone size: many
J gene: TRBJ1-1
V gene: TRBV12-3/TRBV12-4
CDR3 protein: CASSLDSWNTEAFF

clone size: many
J gene: TRBJ1-5
V gene: TRBV12-3/TRBV12-4
CDR3 protein: CASNRGQQPQHF

clone size: many
J gene: TRBJ2-5
V gene: TRBV21-1
CDR3 protein: CASNTGGPVQETQYF

clone size: many
J gene: TRBJ1-2
V gene: TRBV29-1
CDR3 protein: CSVVQGAGRGYGYTF